The 10 T cell receptor beta chains presented below share a single source sample, sequenced in a study of T-cell reconstitution after alpha-beta-depleted transplantation in children. A TCRbeta library incorporating unique molecular identifiers was prepared. Each CDR3 protein gets one entry after TCRdb re-called the PCR reads with MiXCR. Among 150,000 to 250,000 distinct CDR3 sequences listed, less than 15% were seen once. Sequenced material: PBMCs from the stem cell graft donor, taken from the stem cell graft. The receptors originated from a human donor who donated a stem cell graft to a child with acute lymphoblastic leukemia.

This clonotype has ten or more counts. The chain employs TRBV28 and TRBJ2-1, with a tentative D call TRBD2 (6 bases). The V end was cut by 1 base, the J end by 5 bases, with 12 bases between. The CDR3 covers 15 residues. CDR1 MDHEN and CDR2 SYDVKM come from the germline V gene. In nucleotides, the CDR3 is TGTGCCAGCAGTTTATTAGGAGGGTCCGACAATGAGCAGTTCTTC. Translation gives CASSLLGGSDNEQFF. The full variable domain, its missing parts supplied by reference TRBV28 and TRBJ2-1, is DVKVTQSSRYLVKRTGEKVFLECVQDMDHENMFWYRQDPGLGLRLIYFSYDVKMKEKGDIPEGYSVSREKKERFSLILESASTNQTSMYLCASSLLGGSDNEQFFGPGTRLTVL.

This clonotype was seen many times. This CDR3 reads CASSSSGTSGTIQYF. Written as DNA, the CDR3 is TGTGCCAGCAGCTCCTCCGGGACTAGCGGTACAATTCAGTACTTC. V and J are TRBV7-9 and TRBJ2-4; 11 bases align to TRBD2. This CDR3 has 15 amino acids. The J segment lost 10 bases and the V segment lost 4 bases, leaving 9 bases of the junction unmatched. The germline V gene encodes CDR1 SEHNR and CDR2 FQNEAQ (reference sequence).

This clonotype has a count of ten or more. The rearrangement links TRBV7-2 to TRBJ2-5; TRBD2 agrees at 10 bases. V lost 1 base to trimming and J lost 6 bases; unmatched junction nucleotides: 5. Germline V gene sequence: CDR1 SGHTA, CDR2 FQGNSA. The CDR3 runs 15 residues. For the CDR3, the DNA is TGTGCCAGCAGCTTAGGTCCTAGCGGGAGACAGACCCAGTACTTC. It codes for CASSLGPSGRQTQYF.

This clonotype appeared once. V and J are TRBV20-1 and TRBJ2-2; 7 bases are shared with TRBD2. The CDR3 is made up of 15 amino acids. The V gene end was trimmed by 6 bases and the J gene end by 6 bases; junction bases not matched to a gene: 13. Germline V lookup: CDR1 DFQATT, CDR2 SNEGSKA (reference sequence). For the CDR3, the DNA is TGCAGTGCGGAGTCTGGTGGGAGGGAACCCGGGGAGCTGTTTTTT. This codes for CSAESGGREPGELFF.

At least ten counts were recorded for this clonotype. V usage is TRBV4-1 and J usage is TRBJ2-5; D call uncertain. The germline V gene encodes CDR1 MGHRA and CDR2 YSYEKL. The CDR3 spans 13 residues. V dropped 1 base and J dropped 5 bases, with 8 bases sitting between them. The chain's CDR3 is CASSQVLRETQYF. The CDR3 DNA reads as TGCGCCAGCAGCCAAGTGTTGAGGGAGACCCAGTACTTC.

This clonotype was seen at least ten times. The V and J genes are TRBV12-3 or TRBV12-4 and TRBJ1-1, with 10 bases identical to TRBD1. This CDR3 has 14 amino acids. V shed 8 bases, J shed 6 bases, and the junction held 9 bases outside the gene matches. In DNA form, the CDR3 reads TGTGCCAGCGCATCGACAGGGGGCATGGCTGAAGCTTTCTTT. Protein sequence: CASASTGGMAEAFF.

This clonotype was recorded many times. V is TRBV10-2 and J is TRBJ1-5, with TRBD1 matching over 8 bases. J gave up 6 bases and V 3 bases, and 4 bases lay outside the gene matches. The CDR3 length is 14 residues. Germline CDR1 reads WSHSY; CDR2 reads SAAADI. CDR3 bases: TGCGCCAGCAGTGAAACAGGGGGAAGTCAGCCCCAGCATTTT. Its protein is CASSETGGSQPQHF.

This clonotype was seen ten or more times. The chain carries TRBV20-1 and TRBJ1-6; the D gene is possibly TRBD1 (5 bases). Trimming left V 0 bases short and J 9 bases short, with 21 bases between. CDR3 length equals 17 residues. CDR1 is DFQATT and CDR2 is SNEGSKA in the germline V gene (reference sequence). In DNA form, the CDR3 reads TGCAGTGCTAGAGATCGTCGGGGGATGGGTCCCAGTTCACCCCTCCACTTT. Encoded protein: CSARDRRGMGPSSPLHF.

The chain links TRBV7-9 to TRBJ2-3; D not certain. This CDR3 spans 13 amino acids. V was shortened by 1 base and J by 5 bases, with 7 bases between the two germline ends. CDR1 is SEHNR and CDR2 is FQNEAQ in the germline V gene (reference sequence). The CDR3 sequence: CASSLGAEDTQYF. The DNA for the CDR3 is TGTGCCAGCAGCTTAGGGGCAGAAGATACGCAGTATTTT.

The sample holds many counts of this clonotype. The V gene is TRBV6-5, the J gene TRBJ2-1; TRBD2 matches 9 bases. The CDR3 totals 15 residues. V dropped 5 bases and J dropped 7; count of bases not matched to a gene: 9. Germline values: CDR1 MNHEY, CDR2 SVGAGI. CDR3 bases: TGTGCCAGCAGTACCTTAGCGGGAGAGAGGAATGAGCAGTTCTTC. Its protein is CASSTLAGERNEQFF.